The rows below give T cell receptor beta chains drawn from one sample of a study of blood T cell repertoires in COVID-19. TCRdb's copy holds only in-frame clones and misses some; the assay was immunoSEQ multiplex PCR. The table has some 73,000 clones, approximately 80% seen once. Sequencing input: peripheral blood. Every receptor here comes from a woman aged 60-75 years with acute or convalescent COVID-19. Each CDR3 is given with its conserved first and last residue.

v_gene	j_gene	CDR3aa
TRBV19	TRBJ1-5	CASAPRDRGSNQPQHF
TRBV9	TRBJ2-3	CASSVEVTGAQYF
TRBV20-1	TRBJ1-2	CSAGGGGRAAGIDGYTF
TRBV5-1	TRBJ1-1	CASSSDSTSPQAFF
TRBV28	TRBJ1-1	CASSLFFRGGVIVDTEAFF
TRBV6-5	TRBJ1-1	CASRQAEAFF
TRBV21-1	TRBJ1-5	CASSILLTGPRNIAWQPQHF
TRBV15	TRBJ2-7	CATSRGGTGGREQYF
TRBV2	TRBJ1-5	CASRTGQGVSNQPQHF
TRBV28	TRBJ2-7	CASSIQGEDEQYF
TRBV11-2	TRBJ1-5	CASSLGPNQPQHF
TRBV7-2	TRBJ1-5	CASSSYRDQPQHF
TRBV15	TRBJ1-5	CATSRSSGSGNQPQHF
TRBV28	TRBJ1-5	CASSRRTGGLGQPQHF
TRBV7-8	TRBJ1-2	CASSLSSGDGYTF
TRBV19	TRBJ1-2	CASSPTGEFYGYTF
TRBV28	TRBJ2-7	CASSPDRVVNEQYF
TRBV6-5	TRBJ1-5	CASRNTDSNQPQHF
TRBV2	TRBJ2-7	CASRGLASVIEQYF
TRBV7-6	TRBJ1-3	CASSLSRSSGNTIYF
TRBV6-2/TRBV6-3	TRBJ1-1	CASSSGRVRGATEAFF
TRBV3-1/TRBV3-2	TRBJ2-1	CASSRSDEQFF
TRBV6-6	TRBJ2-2	CASRSGTGDTGELFF
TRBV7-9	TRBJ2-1	CASSPNSQNEQFF
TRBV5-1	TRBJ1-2	CASSQLAGQGVNGYTF
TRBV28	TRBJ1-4	CASSNQGGVGGDEKLFF
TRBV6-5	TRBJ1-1	CASSAQVMNTEAFF
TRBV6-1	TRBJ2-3	CASSERHGREGTQYF
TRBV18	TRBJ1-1	CASSPYTSNTEAFF
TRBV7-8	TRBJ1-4	CASSMGTATNEKLFF
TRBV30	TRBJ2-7	CAWQNRGKSYEQYF
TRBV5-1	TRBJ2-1	CASSRGQGAYNEQFF
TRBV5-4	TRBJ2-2	CASSSQNTGELFF
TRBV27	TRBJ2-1	CASSLSLAGLGNEQFF
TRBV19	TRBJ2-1	CASSGRANNEQFF
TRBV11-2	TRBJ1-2	CASSLERQGGYTF
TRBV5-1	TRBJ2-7	CASRRRGSGLAGVEQYF
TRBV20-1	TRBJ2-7	CSAPTSFEQYF
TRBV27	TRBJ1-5	CASSTGQNYQPQHF
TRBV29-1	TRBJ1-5	CSVVAGFGENQPQHF
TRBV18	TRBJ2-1	CASSPRLAGYNEQFF
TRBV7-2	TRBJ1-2	CASSSATPNYGYTF